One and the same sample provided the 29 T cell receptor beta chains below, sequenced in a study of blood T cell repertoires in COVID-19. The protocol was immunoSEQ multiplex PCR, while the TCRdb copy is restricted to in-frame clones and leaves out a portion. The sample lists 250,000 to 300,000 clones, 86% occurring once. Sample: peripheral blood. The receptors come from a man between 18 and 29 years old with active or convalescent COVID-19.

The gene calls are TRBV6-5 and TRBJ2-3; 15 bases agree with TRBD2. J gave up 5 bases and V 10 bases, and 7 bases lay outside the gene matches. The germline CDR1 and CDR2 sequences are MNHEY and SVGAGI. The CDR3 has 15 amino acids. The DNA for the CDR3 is TGTGCCACCTCCGGGACTAGCGGGAGGCAAGATACGCAGTATTTT. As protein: CATSGTSGRQDTQYF.

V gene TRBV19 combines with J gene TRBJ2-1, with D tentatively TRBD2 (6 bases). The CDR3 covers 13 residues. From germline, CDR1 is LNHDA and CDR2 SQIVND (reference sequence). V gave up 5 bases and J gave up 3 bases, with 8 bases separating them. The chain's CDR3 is CASSQTSYNEQFF. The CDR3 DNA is TGTGCCAGTAGTCAGACTAGCTACAATGAGCAGTTCTTC.

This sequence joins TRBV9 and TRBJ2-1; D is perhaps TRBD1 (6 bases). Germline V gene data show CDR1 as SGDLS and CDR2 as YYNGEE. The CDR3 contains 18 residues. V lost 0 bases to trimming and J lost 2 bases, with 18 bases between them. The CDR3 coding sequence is TGTGCCAGCAGCGTAGTCCCTTTTGGAGCAGGGGCCTACAATGAGCAGTTCTTC. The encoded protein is CASSVVPFGAGAYNEQFF.

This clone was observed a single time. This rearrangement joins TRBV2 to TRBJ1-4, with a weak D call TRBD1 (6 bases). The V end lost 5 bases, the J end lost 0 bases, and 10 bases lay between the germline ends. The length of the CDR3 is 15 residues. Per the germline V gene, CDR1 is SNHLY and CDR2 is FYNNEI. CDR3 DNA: TGTGCCAGCAGTTTAACAGGGTCAACTAATGAAAAACTGTTTTTT. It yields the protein CASSLTGSTNEKLFF.

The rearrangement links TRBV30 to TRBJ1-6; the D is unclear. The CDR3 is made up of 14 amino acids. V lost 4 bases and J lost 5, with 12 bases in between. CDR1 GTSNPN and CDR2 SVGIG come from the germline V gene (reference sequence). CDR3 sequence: CAWMQALDNSPLHF. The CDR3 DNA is TGTGCCTGGATGCAGGCTCTGGATAATTCACCCCTCCACTTT.

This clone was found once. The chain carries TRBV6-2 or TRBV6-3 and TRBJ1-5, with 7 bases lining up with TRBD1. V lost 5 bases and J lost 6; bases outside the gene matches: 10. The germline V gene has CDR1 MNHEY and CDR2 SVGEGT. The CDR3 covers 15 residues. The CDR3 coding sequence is TGTGCCAGCAGTCCCGGGACAGCATCGAGTCAGCCCCAGCATTTT. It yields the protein CASSPGTASSQPQHF.

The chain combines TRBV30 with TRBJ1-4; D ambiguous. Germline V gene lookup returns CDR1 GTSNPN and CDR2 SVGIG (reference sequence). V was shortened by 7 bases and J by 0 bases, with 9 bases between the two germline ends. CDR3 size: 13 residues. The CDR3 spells CALGPSTNEKLFF. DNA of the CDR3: TGTGCCTTGGGTCCATCAACTAATGAAAAACTGTTTTTT.

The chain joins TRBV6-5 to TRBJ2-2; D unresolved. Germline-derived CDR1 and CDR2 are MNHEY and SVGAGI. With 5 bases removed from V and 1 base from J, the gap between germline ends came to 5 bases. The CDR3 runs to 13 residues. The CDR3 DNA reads TGTGCCAGCAGTCGGTGGAACACCGGGGAGCTGTTTTTT. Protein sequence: CASSRWNTGELFF.

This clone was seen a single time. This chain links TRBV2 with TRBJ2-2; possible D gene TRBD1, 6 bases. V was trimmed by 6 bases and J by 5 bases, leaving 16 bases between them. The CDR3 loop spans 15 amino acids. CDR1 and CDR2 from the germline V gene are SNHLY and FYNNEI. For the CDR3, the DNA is TGTGCCAGCAGGCAAAGGGGGAGTGGGACCGGGGAGCTGTTTTTT. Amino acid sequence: CASRQRGSGTGELFF.

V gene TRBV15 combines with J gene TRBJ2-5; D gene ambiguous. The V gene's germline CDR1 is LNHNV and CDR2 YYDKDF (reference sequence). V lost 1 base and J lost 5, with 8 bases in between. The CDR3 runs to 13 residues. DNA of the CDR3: TGTGCCACCAGCAGAGGTCAATTCGAGACCCAGTACTTC. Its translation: CATSRGQFETQYF.

The CDR3 loop is CASSFLGVRAFF. DNA for the CDR3: TGTGCCAGCAGTTTTTTAGGGGTACGAGCTTTCTTT. The chain carries TRBV28 and TRBJ1-1; possible D gene TRBD1, 5 bases. V was cut by 3 bases and J by 10 bases, with 12 bases left in between. This CDR3 comprises 12 residues. Germline V gives CDR1 MDHEN, CDR2 SYDVKM.

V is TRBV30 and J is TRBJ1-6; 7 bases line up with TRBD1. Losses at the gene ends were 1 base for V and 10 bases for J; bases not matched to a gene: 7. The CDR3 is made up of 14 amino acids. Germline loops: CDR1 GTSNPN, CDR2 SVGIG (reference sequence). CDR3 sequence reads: CAWSGGGRGSPLHF. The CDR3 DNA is TGTGCCTGGAGTGGAGGGGGCAGGGGCTCACCCCTCCACTTT.

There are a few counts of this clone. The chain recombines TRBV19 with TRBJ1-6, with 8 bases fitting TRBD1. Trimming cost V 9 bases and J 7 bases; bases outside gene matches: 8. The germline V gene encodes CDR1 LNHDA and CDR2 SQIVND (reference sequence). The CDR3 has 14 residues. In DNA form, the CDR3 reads TGTGCCAGCTTGGACAGGGTCGGAAATTCACCCCTCCACTTT. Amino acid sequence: CASLDRVGNSPLHF.

The CDR3 region is CASSEMRTSGGTGELFF. The CDR3 bases are TGTGCCAGCAGTGAAATGAGGACTAGCGGGGGGACCGGGGAGCTGTTTTTT. The chain employs TRBV2 and TRBJ2-2; 14 nucleotides align to TRBD2. After removal of 2 bases from V and 5 bases from J, the junction contained 4 bases not matched to a gene. CDR3 size: 17 residues. Germline CDR1 is SNHLY and CDR2 is FYNNEI. Variable domain in full (rest from reference TRBV2 and TRBJ2-2): EPEVTQTPSHQVTQMGQEVILRCVPISNHLYFYWYRQILGQKVEFLVSFYNNEISEKSEIFDDQFSVERPDGSNFTLKIRSTKLEDSAMYFCASSEMRTSGGTGELFFGEGSRLTVL.

CDR3 protein: CASSHRTRSQETQYF. The CDR3 DNA is TGTGCCAGCAGCCACCGAACGAGGTCCCAAGAGACCCAGTACTTC. This chain joins TRBV3-1 (or the pseudogene TRBV3-2) and TRBJ2-5, with no clear D. Looked up from germline, CDR1 is LGHDT and CDR2 is YNNKEL (reference sequence). The V gene lost 3 bases and the J gene lost 1 base, with 12 bases spanning the gap. The CDR3 length is 15 residues.

CDR3: CAISASGLNEKLFF. The CDR3 DNA is TGTGCCATCAGTGCCAGCGGATTGAATGAAAAACTGTTTTTT. This sequence joins TRBV10-3 and TRBJ1-4; D call uncertain. Germline assignment: CDR1 ENHRY and CDR2 SYGVKD. Between the trimmed V and J ends, which lost 4 bases and 5 bases, there was a span of 11 bases. CDR3 size: 14 residues.

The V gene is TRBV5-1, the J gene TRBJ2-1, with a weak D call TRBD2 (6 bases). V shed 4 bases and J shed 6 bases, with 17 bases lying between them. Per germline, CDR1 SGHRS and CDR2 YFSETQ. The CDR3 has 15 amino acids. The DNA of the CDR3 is TGCGCCAGCAGCGCTGGAGGGGCAGCGGTCAATGAGCAGTTCTTC. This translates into CASSAGGAAVNEQFF.

The chain's CDR3 is CASTGEHFYGYTF. The CDR3 bases are TGTGCCAGCACCGGGGAACATTTCTATGGCTACACCTTC. This rearrangement joins TRBV25-1 to TRBJ1-2; D call uncertain. The CDR3 is 13 residues long. CDR1 MGHDK and CDR2 SYGVNS come from the germline V gene. V shed 7 bases and J shed 4 bases, with 13 bases lying between them.

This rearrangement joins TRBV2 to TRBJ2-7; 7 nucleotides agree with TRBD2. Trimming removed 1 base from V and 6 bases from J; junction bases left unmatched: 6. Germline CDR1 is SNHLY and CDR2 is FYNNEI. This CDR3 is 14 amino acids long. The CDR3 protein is CASSEGRGRAEQYF. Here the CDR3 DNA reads TGTGCCAGCAGTGAAGGGCGGGGGAGGGCCGAGCAGTACTTC.

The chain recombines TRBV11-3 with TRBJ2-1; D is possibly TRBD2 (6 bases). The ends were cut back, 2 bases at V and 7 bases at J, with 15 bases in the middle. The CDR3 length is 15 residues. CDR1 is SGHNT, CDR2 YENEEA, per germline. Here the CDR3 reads CASSLTSWSRNEQFF. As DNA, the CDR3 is TGTGCCAGCAGCTTAACTAGCTGGTCTCGTAATGAGCAGTTCTTC. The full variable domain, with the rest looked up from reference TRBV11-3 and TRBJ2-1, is EAGVVQSPRYKIIEKKQPVAFWCNPISGHNTLYWYLQNLGQGPELLIRYENEEAVDDSQLPKDRFSAERLKGVDSTLKIQPAELGDSAVYLCASSLTSWSRNEQFFGPGTRLTVL.

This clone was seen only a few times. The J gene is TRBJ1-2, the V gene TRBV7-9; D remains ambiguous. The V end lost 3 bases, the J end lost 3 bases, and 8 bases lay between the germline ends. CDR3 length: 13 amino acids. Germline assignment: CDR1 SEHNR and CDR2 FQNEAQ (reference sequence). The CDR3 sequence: CASSFGEDYGYTF. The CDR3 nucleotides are TGTGCCAGCAGCTTCGGGGAGGACTATGGCTACACCTTC. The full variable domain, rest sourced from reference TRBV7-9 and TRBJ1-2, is DTGVSQNPRHKITKRGQNVTFRCDPISEHNRLYWYRQTLGQGPEFLTYFQNEAQLEKSRLLSDRFSAERPKGSFSTLEIQRTEQGDSAMYLCASSFGEDYGYTFGSGTRLTVV.

The CDR3 spells CASTGGSHYGYTF. CDR3 in DNA: TGTGCCAGCACCGGGGGGAGCCACTATGGCTACACCTTC. The V gene is TRBV28, the J gene TRBJ1-2, with a tentative D call TRBD1 (5 bases). CDR1 MDHEN and CDR2 SYDVKM come from the germline V gene. Deletions cut 7 bases from V and 3 bases from J, with 12 bases between. The CDR3 consists of 13 residues.

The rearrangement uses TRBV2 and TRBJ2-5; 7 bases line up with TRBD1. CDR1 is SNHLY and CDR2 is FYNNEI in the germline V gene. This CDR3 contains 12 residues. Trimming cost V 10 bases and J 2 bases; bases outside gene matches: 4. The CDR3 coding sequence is TGTGCCACCGGGACAGAGCAAGAGACCCAGTACTTC. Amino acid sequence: CATGTEQETQYF.

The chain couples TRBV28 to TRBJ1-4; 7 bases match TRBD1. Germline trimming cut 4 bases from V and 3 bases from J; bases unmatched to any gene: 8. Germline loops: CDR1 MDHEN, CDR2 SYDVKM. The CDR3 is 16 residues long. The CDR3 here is CASSSIYRGANEKLFF. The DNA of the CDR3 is TGTGCCAGCAGTTCAATTTACAGGGGAGCTAATGAAAAACTGTTTTTT.

The CDR3 region has the DNA TGCGCCAGCAGCCAAGAAGCAGGCCCCACATACTACGAGCAGTACTTC. Protein sequence: CASSQEAGPTYYEQYF. The chain combines TRBV4-1 with TRBJ2-7, with D uncertain. Germline CDR1 MGHRA, CDR2 YSYEKL. The V and J ends lost 0 bases and 3 bases respectively, with 15 bases between them. The CDR3 contains 16 residues.

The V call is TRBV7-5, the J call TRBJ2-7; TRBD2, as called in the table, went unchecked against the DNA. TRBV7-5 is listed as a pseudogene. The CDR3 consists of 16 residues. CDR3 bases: TGTGCCAGAAGTTCTGAGTCTTCGGACTATACCTACGAGCAGTACTTC. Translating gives CARSSESSDYTYEQYF.

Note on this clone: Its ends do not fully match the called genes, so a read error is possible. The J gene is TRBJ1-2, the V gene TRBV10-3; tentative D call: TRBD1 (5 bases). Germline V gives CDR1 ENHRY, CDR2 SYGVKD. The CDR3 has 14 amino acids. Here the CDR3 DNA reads TGTGCCATCAGTGAGCTGTTGGAGAGGACACCGCGTTACTTC. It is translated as CAISELLERTPRYF.

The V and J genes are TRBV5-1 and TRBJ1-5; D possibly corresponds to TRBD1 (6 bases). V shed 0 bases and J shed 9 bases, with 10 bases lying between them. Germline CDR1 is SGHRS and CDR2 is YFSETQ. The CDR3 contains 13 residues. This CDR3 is CASSLERGRPQHF. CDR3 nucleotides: TGCGCCAGCAGCTTGGAAAGGGGGAGGCCCCAGCATTTT. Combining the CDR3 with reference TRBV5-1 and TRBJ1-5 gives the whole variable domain KAGVTQTPRYLIKTRGQQVTLSCSPISGHRSVSWYQQTPGQGLQFLFEYFSETQRNKGNFPGRFSGRQFSNSRSEMNVSTLELGDSALYLCASSLERGRPQHFGDGTRLSIL.

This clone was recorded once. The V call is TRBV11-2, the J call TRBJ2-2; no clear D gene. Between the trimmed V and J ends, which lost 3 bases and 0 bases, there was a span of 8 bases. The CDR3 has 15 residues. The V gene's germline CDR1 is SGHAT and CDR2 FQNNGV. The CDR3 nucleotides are TGTGCCAGCAGCTTGAATCCAGCGAACACCGGGGAGCTGTTTTTT. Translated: CASSLNPANTGELFF.